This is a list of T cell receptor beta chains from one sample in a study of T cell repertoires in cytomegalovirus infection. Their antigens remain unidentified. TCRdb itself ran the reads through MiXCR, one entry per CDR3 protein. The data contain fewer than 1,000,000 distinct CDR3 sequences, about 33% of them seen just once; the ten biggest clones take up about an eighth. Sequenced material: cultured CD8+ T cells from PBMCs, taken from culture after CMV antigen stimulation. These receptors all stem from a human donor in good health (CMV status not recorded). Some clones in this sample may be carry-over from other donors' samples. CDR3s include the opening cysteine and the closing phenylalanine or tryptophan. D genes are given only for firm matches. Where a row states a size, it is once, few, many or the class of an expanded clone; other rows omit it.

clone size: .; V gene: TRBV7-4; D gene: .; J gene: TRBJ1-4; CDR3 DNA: TGTGCCAGCAGCTTAGAAGGGGTCGGAGAAAAACTGTTTTTT; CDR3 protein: CASSLEGVGEKLFF
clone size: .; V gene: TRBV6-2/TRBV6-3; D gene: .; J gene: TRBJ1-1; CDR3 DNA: TGTGCCAGCAGTTTCACAGGGCTTCGGGAGACTGAAGCTTTCTTT; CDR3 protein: CASSFTGLRETEAFF
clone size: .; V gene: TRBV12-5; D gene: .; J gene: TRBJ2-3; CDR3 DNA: TGTGCTACGGGACTCGCAGCAGATACGCAGTATTTT; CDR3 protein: CATGLAADTQYF
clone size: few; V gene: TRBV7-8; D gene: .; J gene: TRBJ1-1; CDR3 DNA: TGTGCCAGCACCCTCCGGACCGGCACTGAAGCTTTCTTT; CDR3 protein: CASTLRTGTEAFF
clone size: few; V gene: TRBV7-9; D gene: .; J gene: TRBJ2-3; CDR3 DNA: TGTGCCAGCAGCGAGACTAGAGCAGATACGCAGTATTTT; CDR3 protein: CASSETRADTQYF
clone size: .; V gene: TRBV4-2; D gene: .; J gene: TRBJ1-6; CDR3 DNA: TGTGCCAGCAGCCAATTACATAATTCACCCCTCCACTTT; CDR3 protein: CASSQLHNSPLHF
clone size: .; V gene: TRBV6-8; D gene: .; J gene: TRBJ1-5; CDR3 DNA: TGTGCCAGCAGGCCTAAAGAGTTTAGCAATCAGCCCCAGCATTTT; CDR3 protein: CASRPKEFSNQPQHF
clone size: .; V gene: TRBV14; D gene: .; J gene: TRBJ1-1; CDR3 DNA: TGTGCCAGCAGCCAAGTTAAGAGGGCTTCAGAAGGGACTGAAGCTTTCTTT; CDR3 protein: CASSQVKRASEGTEAFF
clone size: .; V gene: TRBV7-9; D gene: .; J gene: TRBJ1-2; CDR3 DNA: TGTGCCAGCAGCTTCATGGGTGGTGAAAGCTACACCTTC; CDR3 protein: CASSFMGGESYTF
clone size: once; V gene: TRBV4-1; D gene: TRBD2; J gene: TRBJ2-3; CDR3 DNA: TGCGCCAGCAGCCAAGATCCAGCGGGGGCAGATACGCAGTATTTT; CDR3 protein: CASSQDPAGADTQYF
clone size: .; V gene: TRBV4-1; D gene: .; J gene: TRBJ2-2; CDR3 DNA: TGCGCCAGCAGCCCCGTGGGGGGCCGAGCCGGGGAGCTGTTTTTT; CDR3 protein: CASSPVGGRAGELFF
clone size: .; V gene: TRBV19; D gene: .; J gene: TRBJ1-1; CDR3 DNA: TGTGCCAGTAGTATTTGGAATTCAGGCACTGAAGCTTTCTTT; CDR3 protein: CASSIWNSGTEAFF
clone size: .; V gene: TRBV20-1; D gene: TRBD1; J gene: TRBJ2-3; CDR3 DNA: TGCAGTGCTAGAGACCTTAAGGGGACAGGAAGCACAGATACGCAGTATTTT; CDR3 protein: CSARDLKGTGSTDTQYF
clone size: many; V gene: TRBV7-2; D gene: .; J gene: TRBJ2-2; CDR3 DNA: TGTGCCAGCAGCTTATTTAGAGTGGCGGGGGAGCTGTTTTTT; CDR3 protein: CASSLFRVAGELFF
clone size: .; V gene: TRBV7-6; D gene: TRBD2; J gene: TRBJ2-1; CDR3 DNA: TGTGCCAGCAGCTTCCCCCTAGCGGGGGGTCCATACAATGAGCAGTTCTTC; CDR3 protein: CASSFPLAGGPYNEQFF
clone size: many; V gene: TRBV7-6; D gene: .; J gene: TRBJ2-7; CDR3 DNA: TGTGCCAGCAGCTTAGAACAGGGTCCCCATTACGAGCAGTACTTC; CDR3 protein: CASSLEQGPHYEQYF
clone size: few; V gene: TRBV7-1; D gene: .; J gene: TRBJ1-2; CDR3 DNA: TGTGCCTGTATCCCGACGGAAAGTACCAATAACTATGGCTACACCTTC; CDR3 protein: CACIPTESTNNYGYTF
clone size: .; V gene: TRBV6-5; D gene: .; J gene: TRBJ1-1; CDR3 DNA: TGTGCCAGCAGTGCACAGGTGACGGGTGAAGCTTTCTTT; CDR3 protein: CASSAQVTGEAFF
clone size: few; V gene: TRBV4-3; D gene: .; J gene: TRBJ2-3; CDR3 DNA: TGCGCCAGCAGCTCAAACACCATCCCCGGGGATACGCAGTATTTT; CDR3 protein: CASSSNTIPGDTQYF
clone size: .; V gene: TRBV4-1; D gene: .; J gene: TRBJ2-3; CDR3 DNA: TGCGCCAGCTGCCTCACCGGGGGTCTTAGCACAGATACGCAGTATTTT; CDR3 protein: CASCLTGGLSTDTQYF
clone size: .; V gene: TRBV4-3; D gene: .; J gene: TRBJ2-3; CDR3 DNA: TGCGCCAGCAGCCAAGTTTCCCGGGGGGCGGAGGATACGCAGTATTTT; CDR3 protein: CASSQVSRGAEDTQYF
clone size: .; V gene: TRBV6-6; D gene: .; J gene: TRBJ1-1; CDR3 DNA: TGTGCCAGCAGTTACTCGAAAGGGAATCCCGGGGCTATCTTT; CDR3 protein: CASSYSKGNPGAIF
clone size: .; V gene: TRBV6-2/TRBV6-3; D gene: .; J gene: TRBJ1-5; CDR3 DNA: TGTGCCAGCAGTTCGGTGGCGGGAGGACAGCCCCAGCATTTT; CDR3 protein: CASSSVAGGQPQHF
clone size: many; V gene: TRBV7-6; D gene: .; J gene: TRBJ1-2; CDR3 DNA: TGTGCCAGCAGCTCAGATGGCAGGAGAGGCTACACCTTC; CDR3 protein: CASSSDGRRGYTF
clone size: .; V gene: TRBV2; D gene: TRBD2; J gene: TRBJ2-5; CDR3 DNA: TGTGCCAGCAGTGTGGCTAGCGGGGGGAGAGGCCGAGAGACCCAGTACTTC; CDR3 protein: CASSVASGGRGRETQYF